The 21 T cell receptor beta chains given below trace back to one sample, sequenced in a study of T cells in women clearing cervical HPV infection. The data were produced by immunoSEQ multiplex PCR, yet TCRdb's version contains in-frame clones alone and is incomplete. This table holds some 15,000 clones. Sample: blood buffy coat. These receptors all come from a woman between 18 and 70 years old with a cervical HPV16 infection that either progressed to CIN3+ or cleared (not recorded which).

A note on this clone: The missing CDR3 end, 3 residues past where the read stops, is filled in from the germline J gene. The chain employs TRBV2 and TRBJ1-3; 7 bases fit TRBD1. The germline V gene has CDR1 SNHLY and CDR2 FYNNEI. After removal of 8 bases from V and 4 bases from J, the junction contained 5 bases not matched to a gene. The length of the CDR3 is 13 residues. CDR3 protein: CASATGKGNTIYF. The CDR3 DNA, read in part, is TGTGCCAGCGCGACAGGGAAGGGAAACACC.

Concerning this clone: The sequence runs out 3 residues before the end of the CDR3; the remainder is reconstructed from the germline J gene. This chain connects TRBV5-1 to TRBJ1-4; TRBD1 matches at 9 bases. The germline V gene encodes CDR1 SGHRS and CDR2 YFSETQ. The V gene end was trimmed by 4 bases and the J gene end by 8 bases; junction bases not matched to a gene: 6. The length of the CDR3 is 14 residues. CDR3 bases read: TGCGCCAGCAGCACCGGACAGGGGAGGGAAAAA. This encodes CASSTGQGREK. In full, the CDR3 is CASSTGQGREKLFF.

Concerning this clone: Read data end 3 residues before the CDR3 end; the end is taken from the germline J gene. The chain employs TRBV3-1 (or the pseudogene TRBV3-2) and TRBJ2-7; D is possibly TRBD1 (6 bases). The CDR3 totals 16 residues. From germline, CDR1 is LGHDT and CDR2 YNNKEL (reference sequence). Trimming took 0 bases from V and 2 from J, leaving 14 bases between them. CDR3 residues: CASSQDLTTGAYEQYF. The DNA read from the CDR3 is TGTGCCAGCAGCCAAGATCTAACGACAGGAGCCTACGAG.

Notes on this clone: The read terminates 3 residues before the CDR3 end, so the remaining end is supplied by the germline J gene. V usage is TRBV7-3 and J usage is TRBJ1-2, with TRBD1 matching over 9 bases. The CDR3 sequence is 13 residues long. From germline, CDR1 is SGHTA and CDR2 FQGTGA. CDR3 DNA (partial): TGTGCCAGCAGCCTCGACAGGGGGGGCGGC. It specifies CASSLDRGGG. The whole CDR3 is CASSLDRGGGYTF.

Comments on this clone: The read ends 3 residues early relative to the CDR3; the germline J gene fills the gap. The chain combines TRBV4-1 with TRBJ2-7; D perhaps matches TRBD1 (6 bases). Trimming took off 4 bases at V and 2 bases at J, with 15 bases between the two ends. Per germline, CDR1 MGHRA and CDR2 YSYEKL. The CDR3 spans 15 residues. The CDR3 spells CASSRLSGQPYEQYF. Incomplete CDR3 DNA: TGCGCCAGCAGCCGCTTGTCCGGACAGCCCTACGAG.

About this clone itself: From the germline J gene comes the end of the CDR3, since the read stops 3 residues before it. The genes are TRBV18 and TRBJ2-1; D is perhaps TRBD2 (5 bases). The length of the CDR3 is 15 residues. V shed 2 bases and J shed 7 bases, with 15 bases lying between them. CDR1 is KGHSH, CDR2 LQKENI, per germline. The CDR3 spells CASSPTEDGENEQFF. The part of the CDR3 DNA that was read is TGTGCCAGCTCACCAACGGAAGACGGGGAAAATGAG.

On this clone itself: Coverage ceases 3 residues before the CDR3 finishes, and the germline J gene fills in the end. V is TRBV10-3 and J is TRBJ1-1, with 7 bases that match TRBD1. J lost 3 bases, V lost 6 bases, and 10 bases had no gene match. This CDR3 comprises 15 residues. From germline, CDR1 is ENHRY and CDR2 SYGVKD. CDR3: CAIRSTGSADTEAFF. The CDR3 DNA, read in part, is TGTGCCATCAGATCGACAGGGTCAGCAGACACTGAA.

As to this clone: The CDR3 is cut off 3 residues early in the read; its end comes from the germline J gene. The chain recombines TRBV10-2 with TRBJ1-1; D might be TRBD1 (6 bases). The V gene's germline CDR1 is WSHSY and CDR2 SAAADI. V was pared by 0 bases and J by 5 bases, with 13 bases between. The length of the CDR3 is 15 residues. CDR3 DNA (partial): TGCGCCAGCAGTGAGTCTACAGGGTTACGGACTGAA. This codes for CASSESTGLRTE. The CDR3 as a whole reads CASSESTGLRTEAFF.

Points on this clone: The sequenced fragment ends 3 residues before the CDR3 boundary, so the rest is inferred from the germline J gene. This chain joins TRBV19 and TRBJ1-4; D remains ambiguous. CDR1 is LNHDA and CDR2 is SQIVND in the germline V gene (reference sequence). The CDR3 spans 15 residues. Trimming left V 6 bases short and J 7 bases short, with 18 bases between. This CDR3 is CASSPGRVRGEKLFF. Incomplete CDR3 DNA: TGTGCCAGTAGCCCGGGCCGCGTCCGGGGTGAAAAA.

Notes on this clone: The missing CDR3 end, 3 residues past where the read stops, is filled in from the germline J gene. V usage is TRBV7-9 and J usage is TRBJ2-3, with 8 positions matching TRBD2. This CDR3 is built from 15 residues. After removal of 5 bases from V and 6 bases from J, the junction contained 10 bases not matched to a gene. Germline CDR1 is SEHNR and CDR2 is FQNEAQ (reference sequence). The DNA read from the CDR3 is TGTGCCAGCAGCCCCCAGCGGGGGAGCCCCGATACG. Encoded protein: CASSPQRGSPDT. The full CDR3 is CASSPQRGSPDTQYF. Full variable domain (outside the CDR3, taken from reference TRBV7-9 and TRBJ2-3): DTGVSQNPRHKITKRGQNVTFRCDPISEHNRLYWYRQTLGQGPEFLTYFQNEAQLEKSRLLSDRFSAERPKGSFSTLEIQRTEQGDSAMYLCASSPQRGSPDTQYFGPGTRLTVL.

With respect to this clone: The CDR3 end falls 3 residues outside the read, so it is completed with the germline J gene. The V call is TRBV5-1, the J call TRBJ2-2; 7 bases are a match to TRBD2. The germline CDR1 and CDR2 sequences are SGHRS and YFSETQ. The CDR3 is made up of 16 amino acids. Trimming removed 3 bases from V and 0 bases from J; junction bases left unmatched: 5. The CDR3 loop reads CASSSGTSANTGELFF. The sequenced CDR3 bases are TGCGCCAGCAGCTCTGGAACTAGCGCGAACACCGGGGAG.

Notes on this clone: The read ends 3 residues before the CDR3 terminus; that terminus is restored from the germline J gene. This chain joins TRBV19 and TRBJ2-7, with a possible D match to TRBD2 (6 bases). Between the trimmed V and J ends, which lost 6 bases and 3 bases, there was a span of 15 bases. This CDR3 contains 14 residues. Germline-derived CDR1 and CDR2 are LNHDA and SQIVND (reference sequence). CDR3 region: CASSPFGGNYEQYF. The sequenced CDR3 bases are TGTGCCAGTAGCCCGTTCGGGGGAAACTACGAG.

Notes on this clone: The read comes to an end 3 residues before the CDR3 does, leaving the germline J gene to fill in the end. V usage is TRBV12-3 or TRBV12-4 and J usage is TRBJ2-7; the match to TRBD1 covers 9 bases. CDR3 length equals 14 residues. The V gene end was trimmed by 5 bases and the J gene end by 0 bases; junction bases not matched to a gene: 2. This CDR3 is CASSPTGGSYEQYF. The DNA read from the CDR3 is TGTGCCAGCAGTCCGACAGGGGGCTCCTACGAG.

Comments on this clone: The read terminates 3 residues ahead of where the CDR3 ends, so the germline J gene completes it. The chain links TRBV7-9 to TRBJ1-6; 7 nucleotides line up with TRBD1. V lost 6 bases, J lost 10 bases, and 9 bases stayed unmatched. The CDR3 totals 14 residues. Per germline, CDR1 SEHNR and CDR2 FQNEAQ (reference sequence). Incomplete CDR3 DNA: TGTGCCAGCAGTTCGACAGGGCCGATATCACCC. Amino acids: CASSSTGPISP. The whole CDR3 sequence reads CASSSTGPISPLHF.

Turning to this clone: The read ends 3 residues before the CDR3 terminus; that terminus is restored from the germline J gene. This chain uses TRBV2 with TRBJ1-6; D is uncertain. This CDR3 comprises 13 residues. Trimming took off 2 bases at V and 8 bases at J, with 7 bases between the two ends. Germline V gene lookup returns CDR1 SNHLY and CDR2 FYNNEI. The sequenced part of the CDR3 DNA is TGTGCCAGCAGTGAAATCGGGTATTCACCC. Translation gives CASSEIGYSP. The CDR3 in its entirety is CASSEIGYSPLHF.

A note on this clone: The read ends 3 residues shy of where the CDR3 ends; the end is completed using the germline J gene. The chain recombines TRBV30 with TRBJ1-1; D is unclear. CDR1 GTSNPN and CDR2 SVGIG come from the germline V gene (reference sequence). Trimming stripped 4 bases from V and 3 bases from J, with 6 bases between. CDR3 length: 11 amino acids. Incomplete CDR3 DNA: TGTGCCTGGACAGGCCACACTGAA. As protein: CAWTGHTE. The CDR3 reads in full as CAWTGHTEAFF.

Worth noting for this clone: Sequencing ends 3 residues short of the CDR3 end; the germline J gene provides the rest. V is TRBV7-2 and J is TRBJ2-1, with D tentatively TRBD2 (7 bases). This CDR3 is built from 12 residues. V dropped 8 bases and J dropped 8 bases, with 13 bases sitting between them. Germline V gene sequence: CDR1 SGHTA, CDR2 FQGNSA. CDR3 DNA, as far as it was read: TGTGCCAGCGAGGGGGGGTCAGATGAG. Translating gives CASEGGSDE. The whole CDR3 protein reads CASEGGSDEQFF.

Note on this clone: From the germline J gene comes the end of the CDR3, since the read stops 3 residues before it. The chain has TRBV28 and TRBJ1-6; D is unclear. V was trimmed by 4 bases and J by 7 bases, leaving 8 bases between them. The CDR3 contains 13 residues. From germline, CDR1 is MDHEN and CDR2 SYDVKM. The CDR3 reads CASSSRLNSPLHF. CDR3 bases read: TGTGCCAGCAGTTCCCGACTCAATTCACCC.

Of note for this clone: The CDR3 goes on 3 residues after the read ends, and that part is filled in from the germline J gene. The chain is built from TRBV18 and TRBJ1-1, with 7 bases lining up with TRBD1. This CDR3 comprises 16 residues. Germline V gene sequence: CDR1 KGHSH, CDR2 LQKENI. Partial CDR3 DNA: TGTGCCAGCTCACCACCCCTCGGGACAGCGCCAGATACG. Translated, it gives CASSPPLGTAPDT. The entire CDR3 is CASSPPLGTAPDTAFF.

With respect to this clone: The DNA ends 3 residues before the CDR3 does, and the rest of the CDR3 is filled in from the germline J gene. The chain couples TRBV7-9 to TRBJ2-3, with D possibly TRBD2 on 6 matching bases. This CDR3 comprises 15 residues. V was clipped by 1 base and J by 2 bases, with 10 bases between them. Germline lookup yields CDR1 SEHNR and CDR2 FQNEAQ (reference sequence). The CDR3 protein is CASSLGSGPTDTQYF. The sequenced part of the CDR3 DNA is TGTGCCAGCAGCTTAGGAAGCGGGCCCACAGATACG.

About this clone itself: The read terminates 3 residues ahead of where the CDR3 ends, so the germline J gene completes it. This chain uses TRBV30 with TRBJ1-4; D is perhaps TRBD1 (5 bases). The germline V gene encodes CDR1 GTSNPN and CDR2 SVGIG (reference sequence). The CDR3 length is 13 residues. The V and J ends lost 3 bases and 8 bases respectively, with 13 bases between them. The covered CDR3 bases are TGTGCCTGGAGGAACCAGGGCGTGGAAAAA. Its translation is CAWRNQGVEK. In full, the CDR3 reads CAWRNQGVEKLFF.